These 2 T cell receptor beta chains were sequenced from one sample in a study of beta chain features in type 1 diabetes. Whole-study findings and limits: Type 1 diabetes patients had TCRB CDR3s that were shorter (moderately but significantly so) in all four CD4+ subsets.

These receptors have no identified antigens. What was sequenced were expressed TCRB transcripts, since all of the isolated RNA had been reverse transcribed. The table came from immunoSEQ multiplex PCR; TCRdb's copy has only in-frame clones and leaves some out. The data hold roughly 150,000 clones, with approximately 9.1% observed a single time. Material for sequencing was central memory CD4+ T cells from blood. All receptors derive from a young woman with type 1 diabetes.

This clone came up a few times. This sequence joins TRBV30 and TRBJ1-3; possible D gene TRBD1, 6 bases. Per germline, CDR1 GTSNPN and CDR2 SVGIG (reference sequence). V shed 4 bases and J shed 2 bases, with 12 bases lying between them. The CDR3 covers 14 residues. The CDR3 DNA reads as TGTGCCTGGACCCGCGGGGGGCCTGGAAACACCATATATTTT. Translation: CAWTRGGPGNTIYF.

For the CDR3, the DNA is TGTGCCAGCAGTGAACAATTGGGACTAGACTATGGCTACACCTTC. It encodes CASSEQLGLDYGYTF. The chain carries TRBV2 and TRBJ1-2, with a possible D match to TRBD1 (5 bases). Germline V gene data show CDR1 as SNHLY and CDR2 as FYNNEI. The CDR3 consists of 15 residues. Trimming removed 2 bases at V and 3 bases at J, with 13 bases between.